This T cell receptor beta chain originates from a study of T cell responses to AZD1222 COVID-19 vaccine. Points from the study as a whole: Two AZD1222 administrations were followed by greater Spike-specific TCR breadth and depth. Possibly, clonal diversity was underestimated; donors were largely white British and included more females.

Remarks on this clone: Its antigen is not known.

Sequencing used immunoSEQ multiplex PCR; TCRdb keeps in-frame clones, though not all of them. The sample lists about 210,000 clones, 90% to 95% occurring once. Trimming took off 5 bases at V and 7 bases at J, with 23 bases between the two ends. The germline V gene encodes CDR1 SEHNR and CDR2 FQNEAQ (reference sequence). The CDR3 spans 16 residues. The sample here was peripheral blood, taken 28 days after the second dose of the MenACWY control vaccine. V and J are TRBV7-9 and TRBJ1-2; D perhaps matches TRBD1 (5 bases). This clonotype was sampled from an adult who received the MenACWY meningococcal vaccine as a control. CDR3 bases: TGTGCCAGCAGCACCGTGCGGGACGGACTACACTTTGGCTACACCTTC. Translated: CASSTVRDGLHFGYTF.